This note documents a single T cell receptor beta chain sequence. This sample stems from a study of OX40 agonist ivuxolimab in advanced cancers. Whole-study context: An agonistic human IgG2 monoclonal antibody against OX40 (CD134) was given.

The V gene end was trimmed by 0 bases and the J gene end by 3 bases; junction bases not matched to a gene: 3. The CDR3 has 15 residues. CDR1 is SGDLS and CDR2 is YYNGEE in the germline V gene. Some clones are missing from TCRdb's copy, which holds only in-frame ones; the method was immunoSEQ multiplex PCR. The data contain tens of thousands of clones, about 88% of them singletons. Source: CD4+ or CD8+ T cells sorted from blood, taken in a trial of the OX40 agonist ivuxolimab. V is TRBV9 and J is TRBJ2-5; 9 bases are shared with TRBD1. This clonotype was obtained from an adult with an advanced solid tumor such as melanoma, head and neck, liver or kidney cancer. The CDR3 protein is CASSVEGQGKETQYF. The CDR3 bases are TGTGCCAGCAGCGTAGAAGGACAGGGGAAAGAGACCCAGTACTTC.